Listed here are 27 T cell receptor beta chains from one sample, sequenced in a study of blood T cell repertoires in COVID-19. The protocol was immunoSEQ multiplex PCR, while the TCRdb copy is restricted to in-frame clones and leaves out a portion. The data contain about 380,000 clones, around 90% of them singletons. Sequenced input: PBMCs or T cells enriched from blood (not recorded which). These receptors were obtained from a woman aged 18-29 years who had recovered from COVID-19.

The CDR3 reads CASSLIPQGTDTQYF. In nucleotides, the CDR3 is TGTGCCAGCAGCTTAATTCCCCAGGGGACAGATACGCAGTATTTT. The chain couples TRBV7-3 to TRBJ2-3, with a possible D match to TRBD1 (6 bases). The CDR3 length is 15 residues. The germline V gene encodes CDR1 SGHTA and CDR2 FQGTGA. The V end lost 1 base, the J end lost 3 bases, and 11 bases lay between the germline ends.

This chain uses TRBV5-1 with TRBJ1-2; a weak D match, TRBD1 (5 bases). Per the germline V gene, CDR1 is SGHRS and CDR2 is YFSETQ. V was cut by 1 base and J by 2 bases, with 9 bases left in between. This CDR3 comprises 14 residues. The CDR3 nucleotides read TGCGCCAGCAGCTTGAGCAGGGCGAACTATGGCTACACCTTC. Translating it yields CASSLSRANYGYTF.

The genes are TRBV7-6 and TRBJ1-1; 10 bases match TRBD1. The length of the CDR3 is 15 residues. V gave up 5 bases and J gave up 6 bases; unmatched junction bases: 9. The V gene's germline CDR1 is SGHVS and CDR2 FNYEAQ. The CDR3 DNA is TGTGCCAGCAGCGGACAGACAGGGGGCGCCTCTGAAGCTTTCTTT. Translation: CASSGQTGGASEAFF. Full variable domain (missing parts from reference TRBV7-6 and TRBJ1-1): GAGVSQSPRYKVTKRGQDVALRCDPISGHVSLYWYRQALGQGPEFLTYFNYEAQQDKSGLPNDRFSAERPEGSISTLTIQRTEQRDSAMYRCASSGQTGGASEAFFGQGTRLTVV.

Only a few counts were recorded for this clone. The chain is built from TRBV5-1 and TRBJ1-5; 8 nucleotides agree with TRBD1. The CDR3 sequence is 14 residues long. CDR1 is SGHRS, CDR2 YFSETQ, per germline. V shed 0 bases, J shed 7 bases, and the junction held 3 bases outside the gene matches. This CDR3 reads CASSLEQGEQPQHF. CDR3 bases: TGCGCCAGCAGCTTGGAACAGGGGGAACAGCCCCAGCATTTT.

This clone was found once. The chain uses TRBV2 and TRBJ1-1; perhaps TRBD1 as D (6 bases). CDR3 size: 14 residues. The V end lost 5 bases, the J end lost 5 bases, and 15 bases lay between the germline ends. Germline lookup yields CDR1 SNHLY and CDR2 FYNNEI. In nucleotides, the CDR3 is TGTGCCAGCAGTTTCAGGGGCCACGGTACTGAAGCTTTCTTT. It yields the protein CASSFRGHGTEAFF. The full variable domain, completed using reference TRBV2 and TRBJ1-1, is EPEVTQTPSHQVTQMGQEVILRCVPISNHLYFYWYRQILGQKVEFLVSFYNNEISEKSEIFDDQFSVERPDGSNFTLKIRSTKLEDSAMYFCASSFRGHGTEAFFGQGTRLTVV.

The chain has TRBV6-5 and TRBJ1-3; no reliable D call. Germline loops: CDR1 MNHEY, CDR2 SVGAGI. The CDR3 has 13 residues. Deletions cut 5 bases from V and 4 bases from J, with 9 bases between. This CDR3 is CASSSPRGNTIYF. The CDR3 DNA follows: TGTGCCAGCAGTAGTCCCAGGGGAAACACCATATATTTT.

The chain recombines TRBV7-9 with TRBJ2-1, with TRBD2 matching 11 bases. The J segment lost 2 bases and the V segment lost 3 bases, leaving 3 bases of the junction unmatched. Germline V gives CDR1 SEHNR, CDR2 FQNEAQ (reference sequence). The CDR3 totals 16 residues. DNA for the CDR3: TGTGCCAGCAGCTTTTCGGGACTAGCGGCCTACAATGAGCAGTTCTTC. This codes for CASSFSGLAAYNEQFF.

The rearrangement joins TRBV4-1 to TRBJ1-5; 10 nucleotides align to TRBD1. This CDR3 spans 15 amino acids. Looked up from germline, CDR1 is MGHRA and CDR2 is YSYEKL. V lost 4 bases to trimming and J lost 6 bases; unmatched junction nucleotides: 6. Written as DNA, the CDR3 is TGCGCCAGCAGCCGCGGGACAGGGGTATCTCAGCCCCAGCATTTT. Protein sequence: CASSRGTGVSQPQHF.

For the CDR3, the DNA is TGTGCCAGCAGCCCAACCGGGACAGTTAAGAAGCAGTACTTC. The encoded protein is CASSPTGTVKKQYF. This chain joins TRBV7-3 and TRBJ2-7; TRBD1 matches at 7 bases. This CDR3 contains 14 residues. V trimming: 5 bases; J trimming: 8 bases; junction bases outside the gene matches: 12. Germline CDR1 SGHTA, CDR2 FQGTGA.

The V gene is TRBV11-1, the J gene TRBJ2-5; a possible D gene is TRBD1 (6 bases). The V gene lost 5 bases and the J gene lost 3 bases, with 13 bases spanning the gap. The CDR3 covers 14 residues. Germline V gene lookup returns CDR1 SGHAT and CDR2 FQDESV (reference sequence). DNA for the CDR3: TGTGCCAGCAGCCCACGGCACAGGGAAGAGACCCAGTACTTC. Protein: CASSPRHREETQYF.

The chain couples TRBV5-6 to TRBJ1-5; the D gene is possibly TRBD1 (5 bases). This CDR3 is built from 16 residues. V lost 2 bases and J 2 bases, leaving 14 bases between the germline ends. The germline V gene encodes CDR1 SGHDT and CDR2 YYEEEE. The CDR3 nucleotides read TGTGCCAGCAGCTTACAGGCGGGGCAGGGCAATCAGCCCCAGCATTTT. Translated: CASSLQAGQGNQPQHF.

Only one count was recorded for this clone. The CDR3 loop is CATSRGQGLTYNEQFF. In DNA form, the CDR3 reads TGTGCCACCAGCAGAGGACAGGGGTTAACCTACAATGAGCAGTTCTTC. The chain employs TRBV15 and TRBJ2-1, with 8 bases matching TRBD1. The CDR3 sequence is 16 residues long. Germline CDR1 and CDR2: LNHNV and YYDKDF (reference sequence). J lost 2 bases, V lost 1 base, and 4 bases had no gene match.

J is TRBJ1-2 and V is TRBV5-1; maybe TRBD1 (5 bases). V lost 0 bases to trimming and J lost 0 bases, with 9 bases between them. This CDR3 is 15 amino acids long. The germline V gene has CDR1 SGHRS and CDR2 YFSETQ. The CDR3 DNA follows: TGCGCCAGCAGCTTGGGTAAGACAGCTAACTATGGCTACACCTTC. Encoded protein: CASSLGKTANYGYTF. Supplemented by reference TRBV5-1 and TRBJ1-2, the full variable domain reads KAGVTQTPRYLIKTRGQQVTLSCSPISGHRSVSWYQQTPGQGLQFLFEYFSETQRNKGNFPGRFSGRQFSNSRSEMNVSTLELGDSALYLCASSLGKTANYGYTFGSGTRLTVV.

The chain links TRBV27 to TRBJ1-2; D perhaps matches TRBD1 (6 bases). CDR1 is MNHEY and CDR2 is SMNVEV in the germline V gene (reference sequence). This CDR3 comprises 15 residues. Trimming removed 2 bases from V and 7 bases from J, with 17 bases in between. In DNA form, the CDR3 reads TGTGCCAGCAGTTTAGGGTCACAGGGAAGGGGTGGCTACACCTTC. It encodes CASSLGSQGRGGYTF.

This chain links TRBV29-1 with TRBJ2-7; 10 positions agree with TRBD1. This CDR3 spans 15 amino acids. Germline CDR1 and CDR2: SQVTM and ANQGSEA. The V and J ends lost 4 bases and 2 bases, in that order; junction bases with no gene match: 8. Here the CDR3 reads CSVVKWDRGAYEQYF. CDR3 coding DNA: TGCAGCGTTGTAAAGTGGGACAGGGGTGCCTACGAGCAGTACTTC.

This chain connects TRBV3-1 (or the pseudogene TRBV3-2) to TRBJ2-4, with TRBD2 matching 8 bases. Trimming took 10 bases from V and 2 from J; bases not matched to a gene: 7. The germline V gene encodes CDR1 LGHDT and CDR2 YNNKEL (reference sequence). This CDR3 region has 14 residues. CDR3 sequence reads: CATGDSGTKNIQYF. The CDR3 coding sequence is TGTGCCACCGGGGATAGCGGGACCAAAAACATTCAGTACTTC.

The chain employs TRBV6-4 and TRBJ2-7; D is perhaps TRBD1 (6 bases). Germline lookup yields CDR1 MRHNA and CDR2 SNTAGT. Trimming took off 2 bases at V and 8 bases at J, with 10 bases between the two ends. The CDR3 is 12 amino acids. CDR3 DNA: TGTGCCAGCAGTGACCATCAGGGGAAGCAGTACTTC. Translation gives CASSDHQGKQYF.

This sequence joins TRBV29-1 and TRBJ2-7; 8 bases agree with TRBD1. Losses at the gene ends were 7 bases for V and 3 bases for J; bases not matched to a gene: 14. The CDR3 has 15 residues. From germline, CDR1 is SQVTM and CDR2 ANQGSEA. The CDR3 DNA sequence: TGCAGCGCACGAGACAGGGGAAGAAAAAACTACGAGCAGTACTTC. This encodes CSARDRGRKNYEQYF.

V and J are TRBV3-1 (or the pseudogene TRBV3-2) and TRBJ1-1; D is possibly TRBD1 (5 bases). Germline V gives CDR1 LGHDT, CDR2 YNNKEL (reference sequence). The V gene lost 1 base and the J gene lost 1 base, with 10 bases spanning the gap. CDR3 length: 15 residues. The CDR3 DNA follows: TGTGCCAGCAGCCAAGGAGCGGGACCGAACACTGAAGCTTTCTTT. Translating gives CASSQGAGPNTEAFF.

The V gene is TRBV30, the J gene TRBJ1-4, with D tentatively TRBD1 (5 bases). The CDR3 spans 13 residues. Germline CDR1 and CDR2: GTSNPN and SVGIG (reference sequence). The V gene lost 4 bases and the J gene lost 5 bases, with 11 bases spanning the gap. This CDR3 is CAWKVRVNEKLFF. CDR3 nucleotides: TGTGCCTGGAAGGTCAGGGTGAATGAAAAACTGTTTTTT.

Turning to this clone: The sample carries other DNA sequences with the same CDR3. The rearrangement links TRBV9 to TRBJ2-3, with unresolved D. CDR3 length: 13 amino acids. Between the trimmed V and J ends, which lost 4 bases and 2 bases, there was a span of 8 bases. From germline, CDR1 is SGDLS and CDR2 YYNGEE. In DNA form, the CDR3 reads TGTGCCAGCAGCCCCCGGTTCACAGATACGCAGTATTTT. It encodes CASSPRFTDTQYF.

This chain connects TRBV6-5 to TRBJ2-5; TRBD1 matches 7 bases. V was clipped by 6 bases and J by 0 bases; unmatched bases: 7. This CDR3 contains 15 residues. Germline CDR1 MNHEY, CDR2 SVGAGI. As DNA, the CDR3 is TGTGCCAGCAGGGAGAGAGGGGGCTACCAAGAGACCCAGTACTTC. Its translation: CASRERGGYQETQYF.

The chain recombines TRBV5-4 with TRBJ2-7; 7 bases map to TRBD1. J was trimmed by 3 bases and V by 5 bases; bases with no gene match: 8. Per the germline V gene, CDR1 is SGHNT and CDR2 is YYREEE (reference sequence). The CDR3 contains 14 residues. CDR3 sequence (DNA): TGTGCCAGCAGGACAGAACAGGGGCACTACGAGCAGTACTTC. Its translation: CASRTEQGHYEQYF.

The chain uses TRBV7-9 and TRBJ2-7; a weak D match, TRBD1 (5 bases). Trimming stripped 1 base from V and 4 bases from J, with 11 bases between. Germline V gives CDR1 SEHNR, CDR2 FQNEAQ (reference sequence). The CDR3 contains 14 residues. The CDR3: CASSLEGQRYEQYF. The CDR3, as DNA: TGTGCCAGCAGCTTAGAAGGACAAAGATACGAGCAGTACTTC.

The V call is TRBV10-2, the J call TRBJ2-7, with 7 positions matching TRBD1. This CDR3 is built from 16 residues. Germline values: CDR1 WSHSY, CDR2 SAAADI. Trimming at V came to 4 bases and at J to 2 bases, leaving 11 bases not matched to a gene. The CDR3 DNA reads as TGCGCCAGCAGTGGGCAGGGGGACCCCTCAACCTACGAGCAGTACTTC. It yields the protein CASSGQGDPSTYEQYF.

The chain joins TRBV11-1 to TRBJ2-7, with D tentatively TRBD2 (5 bases). With 5 bases removed from V and 2 bases from J, the gap between germline ends came to 13 bases. The V gene's germline CDR1 is SGHAT and CDR2 FQDESV (reference sequence). The length of the CDR3 is 14 residues. CDR3 protein: CASSAPGVTYEQYF. The CDR3 DNA reads as TGTGCCAGCAGCGCCCCCGGGGTGACCTACGAGCAGTACTTC.

This sequence joins TRBV7-6 and TRBJ1-1; D uncertain. The CDR3 extends over 10 amino acids. V was shortened by 2 bases and J by 7 bases, with 2 bases between the two germline ends. Germline V gene data show CDR1 as SGHVS and CDR2 as FNYEAQ. In DNA form, the CDR3 reads TGTGCCAGCAGCTTATATGAAGCTTTCTTT. Its protein product is CASSLYEAFF. The full variable domain, with the rest looked up from reference TRBV7-6 and TRBJ1-1, is GAGVSQSPRYKVTKRGQDVALRCDPISGHVSLYWYRQALGQGPEFLTYFNYEAQQDKSGLPNDRFSAERPEGSISTLTIQRTEQRDSAMYRCASSLYEAFFGQGTRLTVV.